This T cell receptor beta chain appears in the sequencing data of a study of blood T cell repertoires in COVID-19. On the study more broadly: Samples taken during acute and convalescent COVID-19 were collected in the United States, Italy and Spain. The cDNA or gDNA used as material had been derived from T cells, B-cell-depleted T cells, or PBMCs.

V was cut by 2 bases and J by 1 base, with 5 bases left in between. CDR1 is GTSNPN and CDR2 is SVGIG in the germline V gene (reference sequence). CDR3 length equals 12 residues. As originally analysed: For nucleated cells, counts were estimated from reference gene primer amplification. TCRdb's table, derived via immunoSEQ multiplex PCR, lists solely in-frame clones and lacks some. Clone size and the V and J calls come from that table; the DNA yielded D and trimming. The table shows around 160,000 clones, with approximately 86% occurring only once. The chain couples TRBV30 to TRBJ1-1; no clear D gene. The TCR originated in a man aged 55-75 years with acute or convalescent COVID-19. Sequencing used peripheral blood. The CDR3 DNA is TGTGCCTGGAGTCCACAGAACACTGAAGCTTTCTTT. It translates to CAWSPQNTEAFF.